The source of this TCR beta chain is a study of blood T cells in healthy people across ages. The CDR3 is 15 residues long. CDR1 and CDR2 from the germline V gene are SNHLY and FYNNEI. V was pared by 6 bases and J by 3 bases, with 8 bases of the junction left unmatched. Ten milliliters of peripheral blood were drawn from each donor. Using a J-beta primer mix together with a sample-barcoded 5' primer, a second PCR was run for about 7 to 12 cycles. TCRdb ran MiXCR on the 5' RACE reads and lists one entry per CDR3 protein. The sample lists over a million distinct CDR3 sequences; 40% to 55% were seen once.

The sample comprised blood. This rearrangement joins TRBV2 to TRBJ2-7, with 10 bases that match TRBD2. The receptor's source is a woman aged 55-70 years in good health. CDR3 in DNA: TGTGCCAGCAGGCGGGGGGCTAGCGGGAGCTACGAGCAGTACTTC. Translated: CASRRGASGSYEQYF.